A single sample is the source of the 20 T cell receptor beta chains below, sequenced in a study of blood T cell repertoires in COVID-19. Sequenced by immunoSEQ multiplex PCR; TCRdb stores in-frame clones only, minus some. The table includes roughly 95,000 clones, about 93% detected once. The sequenced material came from peripheral blood. The receptors derive from a woman in her forties or fifties in a cohort sampled during active COVID-19.

This chain connects TRBV30 to TRBJ2-5, with TRBD2 matching 14 bases. The CDR3 is made up of 16 amino acids. CDR1 and CDR2 (germline): GTSNPN, SVGIG (reference sequence). The V gene end was trimmed by 1 base and the J gene end by 2 bases; junction bases not matched to a gene: 3. CDR3 nucleotides: TGTGCCTGGAGTGCGGGACTAGCGGGAGCTCAAGAGACCCAGTACTTC. Translating gives CAWSAGLAGAQETQYF. Complete variable domain (other parts from reference TRBV30 and TRBJ2-5): SQTIHQWPATLVQPVGSPLSLECTVEGTSNPNLYWYRQAAGRGLQLLFYSVGIGQISSEVPQNLSASRPQDRQFILSSKKLLLSDSGFYLCAWSAGLAGAQETQYFGPGTRLLVL.

This sequence joins TRBV7-3 and TRBJ2-1; the D gene is possibly TRBD1 (5 bases). Germline V CDR1 and CDR2: SGHTA, FQGTGA. The CDR3 runs 13 residues. The V end lost 2 bases, the J end lost 9 bases, and 11 bases lay between the germline ends. CDR3: CASSLGREGEQFF. As DNA, the CDR3 is TGTGCCAGCAGCTTAGGCAGGGAAGGTGAGCAGTTCTTC.

V and J are TRBV6-5 and TRBJ1-1; 7 nucleotides align to TRBD1. The CDR3 is made up of 14 amino acids. V trimming: 6 bases; J trimming: 2 bases; junction bases outside the gene matches: 6. Germline lookup yields CDR1 MNHEY and CDR2 SVGAGI. This chain's CDR3 is CASRGGQANTEAFF. As DNA, the CDR3 is TGTGCCAGCAGAGGAGGACAGGCTAACACTGAAGCTTTCTTT.

This clone was detected only once. The genes are TRBV19 and TRBJ1-2, with TRBD1 as a possible D gene (6 bases). CDR3 length equals 14 residues. V was shortened by 8 bases and J by 5 bases, with 18 bases between the two germline ends. From germline, CDR1 is LNHDA and CDR2 SQIVND (reference sequence). The CDR3 sequence is CASSPVRGIYGYTF. The CDR3 nucleotides read TGTGCCAGTTCCCCCGTAAGGGGGATATATGGCTACACCTTC.

The gene calls are TRBV7-9 and TRBJ2-1; no definite D call. CDR1 and CDR2 from the germline V gene are SEHNR and FQNEAQ (reference sequence). This CDR3 comprises 13 residues. Trimming took 4 bases from V and 10 from J, leaving 14 bases between them. The CDR3 bases are TGTGCCAGCAGCTCCCCTGTTGCCGGGGAGCAGTTCTTC. It codes for CASSSPVAGEQFF.

The chain recombines TRBV6-2 or TRBV6-3 with TRBJ2-7; the D is unclear. V lost 4 bases, J lost 4 bases, and 8 bases lay in between. Looked up from germline, CDR1 is MNHEY and CDR2 is SVGEGT. The CDR3 length is 12 residues. CDR3 protein: CASSSQMYEQYF. For the CDR3, the DNA is TGTGCCAGCAGTTCCCAGATGTACGAGCAGTACTTC.

This clone turned up a few times. This chain joins TRBV16 and TRBJ1-2; D is unresolved. The germline CDR1 and CDR2 sequences are KGHSY and FQNENV. Trimming cost V 0 bases and J 7 bases, with 6 bases left between them. The CDR3 covers 12 residues. CDR3 protein: CASSQSGLGYTF. The CDR3 coding sequence is TGTGCCAGCAGCCAATCTGGGCTTGGCTACACCTTC.

This chain connects TRBV19 to TRBJ2-5, with TRBD1 matching over 7 bases. The CDR3 has 15 amino acids. The V and J ends lost 7 bases and 1 base, in that order; junction bases with no gene match: 9. Germline-derived CDR1 and CDR2 are LNHDA and SQIVND (reference sequence). The CDR3, as DNA: TGTGCCAGTACGCCTGACCGGGACAGCCAAGAGACCCAGTACTTC. As protein: CASTPDRDSQETQYF.

The chain carries TRBV11-2 and TRBJ2-5; D unclear. V shed 5 bases and J shed 1 base, with 8 bases lying between them. There are 13 residues in the CDR3. Germline lookup yields CDR1 SGHAT and CDR2 FQNNGV. This CDR3 reads CASSRVGQETQYF. The DNA of the CDR3 is TGTGCCAGCAGCCGGGTCGGCCAAGAGACCCAGTACTTC.

The V call is TRBV15, the J call TRBJ2-3, with D uncertain. V gave up 0 bases and J gave up 5 bases, with 3 bases separating them. This CDR3 region has 12 residues. In germline, CDR1 is LNHNV, CDR2 YYDKDF (reference sequence). The CDR3, as DNA: TGTGCCACCAGCAGAGATCGAGATACGCAGTATTTT. Translated, it gives CATSRDRDTQYF.

This clone came up many times. This chain joins TRBV5-6 and TRBJ2-5, with a possible D match to TRBD1 (5 bases). V gave up 0 bases and J gave up 5 bases, with 11 bases separating them. Germline V CDR1 and CDR2: SGHDT, YYEEEE. The CDR3 runs 14 residues. CDR3 loop: CASSLGRDWETQYF. CDR3 in DNA: TGTGCCAGCAGCTTGGGCAGGGATTGGGAGACCCAGTACTTC.

The CDR3 bases are TGTGCCAGCAGTGTTCAGGTTGGCTATGGCTACACCTTC. As protein: CASSVQVGYGYTF. The gene calls are TRBV2 and TRBJ1-2; D unresolved. Germline CDR1 is SNHLY and CDR2 is FYNNEI. The germline V and J ends were trimmed by 4 bases and 4 bases, with 10 bases remaining between them. The CDR3 is 13 amino acids. The full variable domain, rest sourced from reference TRBV2 and TRBJ1-2, is EPEVTQTPSHQVTQMGQEVILRCVPISNHLYFYWYRQILGQKVEFLVSFYNNEISEKSEIFDDQFSVERPDGSNFTLKIRSTKLEDSAMYFCASSVQVGYGYTFGSGTRLTVV.

The chain carries TRBV5-1 and TRBJ2-1, with TRBD2 matching over 8 bases. V shed 3 bases and J 2 bases; nucleotides not matched to a gene: 7. The CDR3 is 16 residues long. Per germline, CDR1 SGHRS and CDR2 YFSETQ. The CDR3 DNA follows: TGCGCCAGCAGCTCAGCGAGCGGGGGCGCCTACAATGAGCAGTTCTTC. Protein: CASSSASGGAYNEQFF.

J is TRBJ1-6 and V is TRBV2, with TRBD1 as a possible D gene (6 bases). Germline V gives CDR1 SNHLY, CDR2 FYNNEI. The CDR3 covers 15 residues. V was pared by 6 bases and J by 4 bases, with 13 bases between. The CDR3 region is CASRTQQGYNSPLHF. DNA of the CDR3: TGTGCCAGCAGAACTCAACAGGGTTATAATTCACCCCTCCACTTT. Complete variable domain (other parts from reference TRBV2 and TRBJ1-6): EPEVTQTPSHQVTQMGQEVILRCVPISNHLYFYWYRQILGQKVEFLVSFYNNEISEKSEIFDDQFSVERPDGSNFTLKIRSTKLEDSAMYFCASRTQQGYNSPLHFGNGTRLTVT.

The rearrangement uses TRBV5-6 and TRBJ2-5; 11 nucleotides line up with TRBD2. The V gene's germline CDR1 is SGHDT and CDR2 YYEEEE. This CDR3 spans 16 amino acids. V trimming: 1 base; J trimming: 2 bases; junction bases outside the gene matches: 4. For the CDR3, the DNA is TGTGCCAGCAGCTTGTCGGGACTAGCGGTACAAGAGACCCAGTACTTC. This codes for CASSLSGLAVQETQYF.

The chain is built from TRBV4-2 and TRBJ2-4, with TRBD2 matching 10 bases. The CDR3 totals 17 residues. The germline CDR1 and CDR2 sequences are LGHNA and YNFKEQ. V shed 1 base and J 2 bases; nucleotides not matched to a gene: 5. This CDR3 is CASSQVSGRRSKNIQYF. As DNA, the CDR3 is TGTGCCAGCAGCCAAGTTAGCGGGAGGAGGTCCAAAAACATTCAGTACTTC.

The table lists this clone with a count of one. V gene TRBV1 combines with J gene TRBJ2-5; TRBD2 was called by the table and not checked on the DNA. TRBV1 is deemed a pseudogene. This CDR3 spans 16 amino acids. CDR3 bases: TGCACCAGCAGACAAGAACCGGGTCCCTGGAAGGAGACCCAGTACTTC. As protein: CTSRQEPGPWKETQYF.

The chain combines TRBV3-1 (or the pseudogene TRBV3-2) with TRBJ2-3, with TRBD2 matching 8 bases. Per germline, CDR1 LGHDT and CDR2 YNNKEL (reference sequence). Trimming cost V 4 bases and J 8 bases; bases outside gene matches: 17. This CDR3 is 17 amino acids long. The CDR3 region is CASSPSMSAAGEGTQYF. DNA of the CDR3: TGTGCCAGCAGCCCTAGTATGAGTGCAGCGGGAGAAGGTACGCAGTATTTT.

This chain links TRBV11-3 with TRBJ2-7; TRBD2 might be the D (6 bases). The V end lost 8 bases, the J end lost 6 bases, and 23 bases lay between the germline ends. CDR1 is SGHNT, CDR2 YENEEA, per germline. The CDR3 has 15 amino acids. CDR3 in amino acids: CASRGGAGPWFEQYF. CDR3 in DNA: TGTGCCAGCCGCGGCGGAGCGGGTCCCTGGTTCGAGCAGTACTTC.

V and J are TRBV19 and TRBJ2-7; 11 bases align to TRBD2. CDR3 length: 17 amino acids. Germline V gives CDR1 LNHDA, CDR2 SQIVND (reference sequence). V shed 4 bases and J 9 bases; nucleotides not matched to a gene: 17. Here the CDR3 reads CASSTLLLAGGLWRQYF. The CDR3 DNA sequence: TGTGCCAGTAGTACCCTCCTCCTAGCGGGGGGCCTCTGGAGGCAGTACTTC.